The 18 T cell receptor beta chains below were found in one sample sequenced in a study of early stage breast cancer tumors. The protocol was immunoSEQ multiplex PCR, while the TCRdb copy is restricted to in-frame clones and leaves out a portion. The sample has approximately 11,000 clones; 70% to 80% are singletons. The specimen was breast tumor tissue. The receptors come from a person aged 40 to 50 with breast cancer.

This clone was seen more than once but under ten times. The chain is built from TRBV10-3 and TRBJ2-2; a weak D match, TRBD1 (6 bases). V lost 4 bases and J lost 3, with 9 bases in between. This CDR3 has 14 amino acids. Germline CDR1 ENHRY, CDR2 SYGVKD. For the CDR3, the DNA is TGTGCCATCAGTGGGACAGTGGACACCGGGGAGCTGTTTTTT. It translates to CAISGTVDTGELFF.

The V call is TRBV19, the J call TRBJ1-1; 7 bases are a match to TRBD1. With V trimmed by 9 bases and J by 1 base, 14 bases remained unmatched. The germline V gene has CDR1 LNHDA and CDR2 SQIVND (reference sequence). There are 16 residues in the CDR3. The CDR3, as DNA: TGTGCCAGCCTGGGGCAGACAGGGACCAAGAACACTGAAGCTTTCTTT. Translated: CASLGQTGTKNTEAFF.

The table lists this clone with a few counts. This rearrangement joins TRBV7-9 to TRBJ2-7; 16 bases fit TRBD2. The germline V gene encodes CDR1 SEHNR and CDR2 FQNEAQ (reference sequence). The trim removed 5 bases at V and 12 bases at J, leaving 4 bases unmatched. This CDR3 is built from 13 residues. The CDR3 bases are TGTGCCAGCAGCGTGGGACTAGCGGGAGGGCCGTACTTC. Its translation is CASSVGLAGGPYF.

This clone has only a few counts. The V call is TRBV2, the J call TRBJ2-4, with 8 bases identical to TRBD2. V lost 9 bases, J lost 1 base, and 2 bases stayed unmatched. The CDR3 is made up of 13 amino acids. Germline V CDR1 and CDR2: SNHLY, FYNNEI. The CDR3, as DNA: TGTGCCAGTAGCGGGGAGGCCAAAAACATTCAGTACTTC. Its translation: CASSGEAKNIQYF.

V usage is TRBV23-1 and J usage is TRBJ2-3; 8 positions match TRBD2. TRBV23-1 is an open reading frame, and its role is uncertain. The length of the CDR3 is 17 residues. V was pared by 4 bases and J by 2 bases, with 11 bases of the junction left unmatched. In nucleotides, the CDR3 is TGCGCCAGCAGTCTCACCGGGACTAGGCATACCACAGATACGCAGTATTTT. Protein: CASSLTGTRHTTDTQYF.

This chain uses TRBV5-1 with TRBJ2-1; 7 bases are a match to TRBD1. V dropped 3 bases and J dropped 5; count of bases not matched to a gene: 11. CDR3 size: 16 residues. Germline CDR1 SGHRS, CDR2 YFSETQ. For the CDR3, the DNA is TGCGCCAGCAGCTCTCCACAGGGGTTTGGGGACAATGAGCAGTTCTTC. Translation gives CASSSPQGFGDNEQFF.

The chain has TRBV19 and TRBJ2-1, with TRBD2 identical over 10 bases. The CDR3 runs 15 residues. J gave up 9 bases and V 1 base, and 6 bases lay outside the gene matches. CDR1 LNHDA and CDR2 SQIVND come from the germline V gene (reference sequence). CDR3 DNA sequence: TGTGCCAGTAGTATAGGGACTAGCGGAAACCTTGAGCAGTTCTTC. This gives the protein CASSIGTSGNLEQFF.

The rearrangement joins TRBV6-6 to TRBJ2-7; 11 nucleotides line up with TRBD2. CDR3 length: 16 residues. The germline V gene has CDR1 MNHNY and CDR2 SVGAGI (reference sequence). Trimming took 0 bases from V and 7 from J; bases not matched to a gene: 8. CDR3 sequence reads: CASSYSTSGVAREQYF. The CDR3 region has the DNA TGTGCCAGCAGTTACTCGACTAGCGGGGTGGCAAGGGAGCAGTACTTC.

Only a few counts were recorded for this clone. The CDR3 protein is CASSLDLNYEQYF. CDR3 in DNA: TGTGCCAGCAGCTTAGACCTGAACTACGAGCAGTACTTC. This sequence joins TRBV7-2 and TRBJ2-7; no definite D call. This CDR3 is 13 amino acids long. CDR1 and CDR2 (germline): SGHTA, FQGNSA. Trimming took 1 base from V and 3 from J, leaving 7 bases between them. Combining the CDR3 with reference TRBV7-2 and TRBJ2-7 gives the whole variable domain GAGVSQSPSNKVTEKGKDVELRCDPISGHTALYWYRQSLGQGLEFLIYFQGNSAPDKSGLPSDRFSAERTGGSVSTLTIQRTQQEDSAVYLCASSLDLNYEQYFGPGTRLTVT.

The V gene is TRBV30, the J gene TRBJ2-2; weak D call: TRBD2 (7 bases). V lost 5 bases and J 5 bases, leaving 18 bases between the germline ends. The CDR3 runs 15 residues. CDR1 and CDR2 from the germline V gene are GTSNPN and SVGIG (reference sequence). CDR3 amino acids: CAWSSGGGPTGELFF. In nucleotides, the CDR3 is TGTGCCTGGTCCTCGGGGGGCGGCCCGACCGGGGAGCTGTTTTTT.

This rearrangement joins TRBV19 to TRBJ2-1; TRBD2 aligns across 10 bases. Germline V gives CDR1 LNHDA, CDR2 SQIVND (reference sequence). The length of the CDR3 is 19 residues. The V segment lost 2 bases and the J segment 0 bases; nucleotides outside the gene matches: 10. The CDR3 DNA follows: TGTGCCAGTAGTATACCGCGAAGGACTAGCGGAGCCTCCTACAATGAGCAGTTCTTC. Protein sequence: CASSIPRRTSGASYNEQFF.

The V gene is TRBV6-1, the J gene TRBJ1-1; D perhaps matches TRBD1 (6 bases). Germline values: CDR1 MNHNS, CDR2 SASEGT. The CDR3 contains 13 residues. V dropped 1 base and J dropped 10 bases, with 13 bases sitting between them. DNA of the CDR3: TGTGCCAGCAGTGAAGGGGGGGGCATCGTAGCTTTCTTT. It is translated as CASSEGGGIVAFF.

The V gene is TRBV2, the J gene TRBJ1-5, with D tentatively TRBD1 (6 bases). Per the germline V gene, CDR1 is SNHLY and CDR2 is FYNNEI. The CDR3 spans 15 residues. V was clipped by 3 bases and J by 6 bases, with 15 bases between them. CDR3 amino acids: CASSDPTGLSQPQHF. The CDR3 DNA sequence: TGTGCCAGCAGTGACCCTACAGGGTTGTCTCAGCCCCAGCATTTT.

The chain uses TRBV19 and TRBJ1-2; maybe TRBD1 (6 bases). The CDR3 contains 21 residues. Germline CDR1 LNHDA, CDR2 SQIVND (reference sequence). Trimming stripped 1 base from V and 0 bases from J, with 27 bases between. CDR3 loop: CASSIGEGRGSRTTANYGYTF. In DNA form, the CDR3 reads TGTGCCAGTAGTATAGGGGAGGGCAGGGGTTCTCGGACCACTGCTAACTATGGCTACACCTTC.

A few counts support this clone. This rearrangement joins TRBV11-3 to TRBJ1-4; D might be TRBD1 (5 bases). The CDR3 is made up of 13 amino acids. V lost 5 bases to trimming and J lost 8 bases, with 12 bases between them. Germline V gives CDR1 SGHNT, CDR2 YENEEA. The CDR3, as DNA: TGTGCCAGCAGCGGGGACGGTCAAGAAAAACTGTTTTTT. Translated, it gives CASSGDGQEKLFF.

Only one count was recorded for this clone. The rearrangement joins TRBV4-2 to TRBJ1-4; D gene uncertain. V lost 0 bases and J 8 bases, leaving 16 bases between the germline ends. Germline V gene lookup returns CDR1 LGHNA and CDR2 YNFKEQ. The CDR3 consists of 16 residues. DNA for the CDR3: TGTGCCAGCAGCCAAGAGGGCGTAAGGTCCTTAGAAAAACTGTTTTTT. Its protein is CASSQEGVRSLEKLFF.

This chain links TRBV7-9 with TRBJ2-3; 10 nucleotides line up with TRBD2. The CDR3 totals 16 residues. Looked up from germline, CDR1 is SEHNR and CDR2 is FQNEAQ (reference sequence). The V segment lost 5 bases and the J segment 0 bases; nucleotides outside the gene matches: 5. The CDR3 region has the DNA TGTGCCAGCAGCCGCTCAGCGGGAGGGAGCACAGATACGCAGTATTTT. This gives the protein CASSRSAGGSTDTQYF.

V and J are TRBV6-1 and TRBJ1-1, with D unclear. V shed 2 bases and J shed 1 base, with 5 bases lying between them. The CDR3 contains 13 residues. CDR1 MNHNS and CDR2 SASEGT come from the germline V gene. CDR3 nucleotide sequence: TGTGCCAGCAGTGAACACCAGAACACTGAAGCTTTCTTT. It translates to CASSEHQNTEAFF.